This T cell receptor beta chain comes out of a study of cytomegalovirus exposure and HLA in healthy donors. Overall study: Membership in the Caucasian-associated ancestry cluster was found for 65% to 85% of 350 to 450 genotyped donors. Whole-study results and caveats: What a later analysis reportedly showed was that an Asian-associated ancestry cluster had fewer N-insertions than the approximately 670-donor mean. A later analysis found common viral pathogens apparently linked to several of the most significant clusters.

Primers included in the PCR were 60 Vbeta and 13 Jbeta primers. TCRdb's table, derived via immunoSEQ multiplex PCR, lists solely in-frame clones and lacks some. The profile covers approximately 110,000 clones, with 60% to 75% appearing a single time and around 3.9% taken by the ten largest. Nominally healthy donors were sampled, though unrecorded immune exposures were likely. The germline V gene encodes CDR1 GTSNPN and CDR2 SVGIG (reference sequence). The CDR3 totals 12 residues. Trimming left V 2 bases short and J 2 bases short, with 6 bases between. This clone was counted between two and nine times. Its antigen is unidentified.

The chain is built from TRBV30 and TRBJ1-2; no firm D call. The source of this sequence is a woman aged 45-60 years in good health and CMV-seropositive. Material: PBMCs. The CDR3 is CAWSRVNYGYTF. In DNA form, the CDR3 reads TGTGCCTGGAGTCGGGTAAACTATGGCTACACCTTC.